Presented here are 10 T cell receptor beta chains from one specimen sequenced in a study of beta chain features in type 1 diabetes. General study findings and limits: All four CD4+ subsets from Type 1 diabetes patients carried moderately but significantly shorter TCRB CDR3s.

What these receptors recognize is not known. Sequencing targeted expressed TCRB transcripts, as all isolated RNA had been reverse transcribed. Libraries were prepared by immunoSEQ multiplex PCR; TCRdb keeps only in-frame clonotypes and omits some of them. This sample has 550,000 to 850,000 clones, with around 15% found just once. Sample: naive CD4+ T cells from blood. The receptors originated from a man aged 18 to 30 with type 1 diabetes.

This clone was picked up a small number of times. This chain links TRBV13 with TRBJ1-2, with D possibly being TRBD1 (5 bases). The ends were cut back, 7 bases at V and 7 bases at J, with 19 bases in the middle. The CDR3 extends over 14 amino acids. Germline lookup yields CDR1 PRHDT and CDR2 FYEKMQ (reference sequence). CDR3 DNA sequence: TGTGCCAGCAACCGAAGAGAGGGGATGGGTGGCTACACCTTC. It is translated as CASNRREGMGGYTF.

This sequence joins TRBV19 and TRBJ2-1; tentative D call: TRBD1 (6 bases). The CDR3 length is 14 residues. V was shortened by 6 bases and J by 6 bases, with 15 bases between the two germline ends. The germline gives CDR1 LNHDA, CDR2 SQIVND (reference sequence). CDR3 sequence reads: CASSLQGWVNEQFF. CDR3 nucleotides: TGTGCCAGTAGCTTACAGGGTTGGGTCAATGAGCAGTTCTTC.

V usage is TRBV4-2 and J usage is TRBJ2-5, with 9 positions matching TRBD2. Trimming removed 4 bases from V and 1 base from J; junction bases left unmatched: 4. This CDR3 contains 15 residues. Germline values: CDR1 LGHNA, CDR2 YNFKEQ. The CDR3 loop reads CASSRSSGAQETQYF. DNA of the CDR3: TGTGCCAGCAGCCGATCTAGCGGGGCCCAAGAGACCCAGTACTTC.

This clone was seen only a few times. The chain couples TRBV6-1 to TRBJ1-1; D is unclear. V dropped 8 bases and J dropped 1 base, with 14 bases sitting between them. Germline V CDR1 and CDR2: MNHNS, SASEGT. The CDR3 consists of 14 residues. This chain's CDR3 is CASESRHRNTEAFF. CDR3 sequence (DNA): TGTGCCAGCGAATCACGTCACAGGAACACTGAAGCTTTCTTT.

The chain combines TRBV6-1 with TRBJ1-5; no clear D gene. In germline, CDR1 is MNHNS, CDR2 SASEGT. This CDR3 has 11 amino acids. V was shortened by 3 bases and J by 5 bases, with 2 bases between the two germline ends. The CDR3 nucleotides read TGTGCCAGCAGTGAGCATCAGCCCCAGCATTTT. This translates into CASSEHQPQHF.

J is TRBJ1-4 and V is TRBV10-3, with TRBD1 matching 7 bases. The CDR3 consists of 14 residues. V lost 4 bases to trimming and J lost 8 bases; unmatched junction nucleotides: 7. CDR1 ENHRY and CDR2 SYGVKD come from the germline V gene. The DNA of the CDR3 is TGTGCCATCAGTGGACAGGGTCAGGGAGAAAAACTGTTTTTT. It specifies CAISGQGQGEKLFF.

This clone was seen a handful of times. This rearrangement joins TRBV29-1 to TRBJ1-1, with a weak D call TRBD1 (5 bases). Trimming shortened V by 7 bases and J by 0 bases, and 12 bases separated the two germline ends. There are 13 residues in the CDR3. CDR1 and CDR2 from the germline V gene are SQVTM and ANQGSEA. The CDR3: CSAKQEMNTEAFF. The CDR3 nucleotides are TGCAGCGCTAAACAGGAGATGAACACTGAAGCTTTCTTT.

The chain has TRBV25-1 and TRBJ1-5; 8 bases fit TRBD1. J lost 6 bases, V lost 4 bases, and 5 bases had no gene match. Germline lookup yields CDR1 MGHDK and CDR2 SYGVNS. The CDR3 extends over 14 amino acids. The CDR3, as DNA: TGTGCCAGCAGTGGGACAGGGCAGGGTCAGCCCCAGCATTTT. Residues: CASSGTGQGQPQHF.

CDR3 residues: CSVCLPTDTQYF. The CDR3 DNA is TGCAGCGTTTGCCTACCCACAGATACGCAGTATTTT. J is TRBJ2-3 and V is TRBV29-1, with no clear D. Trimming left V 5 bases short and J 2 bases short, with 8 bases between. The germline V gene encodes CDR1 SQVTM and CDR2 ANQGSEA. The CDR3 totals 12 residues.

Only a few counts were recorded for this clone. The gene calls are TRBV27 and TRBJ2-5; D is perhaps TRBD2 (5 bases). Trimming removed 5 bases from V and 5 bases from J, with 12 bases in between. Germline CDR1 reads MNHEY; CDR2 reads SMNVEV (reference sequence). This CDR3 is 13 amino acids long. In nucleotides, the CDR3 is TGTGCCAGCAGTCCAATGGAGGAGGAGACCCAGTACTTC. Translating it yields CASSPMEEETQYF.